These 26 T cell receptor beta chains share one sample of origin, sequenced in a study of CD8 T cells in ankylosing spondylitis. TCRdb re-analysed the 5' RACE reads in MiXCR, keeping a single row per CDR3 protein. This sample has about 540,000 distinct CDR3 sequences, with roughly an eighth found just once. The study's findings and limits: Blood of patients with ankylosing spondylitis appeared to be characterized by a TCR beta motif of several highly homologous variants.

Their antigens are not known. The sequenced sample was blood, either unsorted or a sorted T cell fraction (not recorded which). These receptors were obtained from a male donor with ankylosing spondylitis.

The V call is TRBV29-1, the J call TRBJ1-5; TRBD1 agrees at 8 bases. The CDR3 is 13 residues long. The V and J ends lost 6 bases and 4 bases, in that order; junction bases with no gene match: 5. Per the germline V gene, CDR1 is SQVTM and CDR2 is ANQGSEA. CDR3 in DNA: TGCAGCGTCTCTGACAGGGGAAATCAGCCCCAGCATTTT. Residues: CSVSDRGNQPQHF.

This chain uses TRBV12-3 or TRBV12-4 with TRBJ1-2; D remains ambiguous. This CDR3 contains 13 residues. The V and J ends lost 2 bases and 6 bases respectively, with 10 bases between them. In DNA, the CDR3 is TGTGCCAGCAGTTTATACCCGACGAATGGCTACACCTTC. This gives the protein CASSLYPTNGYTF.

The chain has TRBV6-2 or TRBV6-3 and TRBJ2-2, with D unclear. The germline V and J ends were trimmed by 0 bases and 0 bases, with 11 bases remaining between them. The CDR3 consists of 17 residues. Germline CDR1 reads MNHEY; CDR2 reads SVGEGT. CDR3 in amino acids: CASSYSKGYPNTGELFF. In DNA, the CDR3 is TGTGCCAGCAGTTACTCGAAGGGCTACCCGAACACCGGGGAGCTGTTTTTT.

The table lists this clonotype with a few counts. The V gene is TRBV12-3 or TRBV12-4, the J gene TRBJ2-7, with unresolved D. The CDR3 extends over 15 amino acids. V lost 5 bases and J lost 1, with 15 bases in between. Here the CDR3 DNA reads TGTGCCAGCAGTCCTTCTAGTCAGATGTCCTACGAGCAGTACTTC. Encoded protein: CASSPSSQMSYEQYF.

This clonotype was counted a few times. The chain employs TRBV3-1 and TRBJ2-7; D could derive from TRBD1 or TRBD2 (5 bases each). With 1 base removed from V and 3 bases from J, the gap between germline ends came to 13 bases. The CDR3 length is 15 residues. CDR1 and CDR2 from the germline V gene are LGHDT and YNNKEL (reference sequence). As DNA, the CDR3 is TGTGCCAGCAGCCAAGCCCCTGGGGGATACTACGAGCAGTACGTC. It translates to CASSQAPGGYYEQYV.

This chain links TRBV20-1 with TRBJ2-5; 8 bases match TRBD1. CDR1 and CDR2 (germline): DFQATT, SNEGSKA (reference sequence). With 0 bases clipped from V and 5 bases from J, the junction kept 5 bases outside the gene matches. CDR3 length: 14 amino acids. CDR3 residues: CSARDGTGRETQYF. The CDR3 region has the DNA TGCAGTGCTAGAGACGGGACAGGCCGGGAGACCCAGTACTTC.

This chain joins TRBV20-1 and TRBJ2-7, with TRBD2 identical over 12 bases. Germline CDR1 reads DFQATT; CDR2 reads SNEGSKA (reference sequence). V lost 0 bases, J lost 0 bases, and 3 bases stayed unmatched. The CDR3 loop spans 16 amino acids. The chain's CDR3 is CSARDGTSGFSYEQYF. CDR3 DNA: TGCAGTGCTAGAGACGGGACTAGCGGGTTCTCCTACGAGCAGTACTTC.

There are many counts of this clonotype. The chain has TRBV6-1 and TRBJ1-1; perhaps TRBD1 as D (5 bases). Germline CDR1 MNHNS, CDR2 SASEGT. The CDR3 sequence is 14 residues long. V was cut by 5 bases and J by 5 bases, with 15 bases left in between. CDR3 sequence reads: CASSLRAGTTEAFF. The CDR3, as DNA: TGTGCCAGCAGTCTCCGAGCAGGGACGACTGAAGCTTTCTTT.

The chain carries TRBV7-2 and TRBJ2-7; TRBD2 matches 10 bases. CDR3 length: 15 amino acids. V dropped 5 bases and J dropped 3; count of bases not matched to a gene: 7. Germline V gene sequence: CDR1 SGHTA, CDR2 FQGNSA. This CDR3 reads CASSPRTSGFYEQYF. The DNA of the CDR3 is TGTGCCAGCAGCCCCAGGACTAGCGGCTTCTACGAGCAGTACTTC.

This clonotype was seen a few times. The chain is built from TRBV6-6 and TRBJ2-1; TRBD1 might be the D (6 bases). The CDR3 is 13 residues long. From germline, CDR1 is MNHNY and CDR2 SVGAGI (reference sequence). Trimming took 0 bases from V and 9 from J, leaving 9 bases between them. CDR3: CASSYSGQFEQFF. The CDR3 nucleotides are TGTGCCAGCAGTTACTCTGGACAGTTTGAGCAGTTCTTC.

The gene calls are TRBV11-2 and TRBJ2-7, with 11 bases matching TRBD2. The V segment lost 5 bases and the J segment 6 bases; nucleotides outside the gene matches: 9. The CDR3 is 15 amino acids. CDR1 and CDR2 from the germline V gene are SGHAT and FQNNGV. CDR3 coding DNA: TGTGCCAGCAGCGGACTAGCGGGTGAAATAGGCGAGCAGTACTTC. It is translated as CASSGLAGEIGEQYF.

The chain uses TRBV6-1 and TRBJ1-5, with 10 positions matching TRBD1. Germline values: CDR1 MNHNS, CDR2 SASEGT. The CDR3 is 15 amino acids. Trimming removed 6 bases from V and 6 bases from J; junction bases left unmatched: 8. The CDR3 reads CASSWDRGSSQPQHF. CDR3 sequence (DNA): TGTGCCAGCAGCTGGGACAGGGGATCCTCTCAGCCCCAGCATTTT.

This clonotype was seen a handful of times. The rearrangement joins TRBV7-2 to TRBJ2-2; TRBD2 agrees at 7 bases. CDR3 length: 16 residues. Per germline, CDR1 SGHTA and CDR2 FQGNSA. With 7 bases clipped from V and 2 bases from J, the junction kept 10 bases outside the gene matches. The CDR3 region has the DNA TGTGCCAGCACTCAAAGACCGGGAGGAAACACCGGGGAGCTGTTTTTT. This encodes CASTQRPGGNTGELFF.

This chain links TRBV12-3 or TRBV12-4 with TRBJ2-1, with D hard to call. Trimming removed 6 bases from V and 3 bases from J, with 15 bases in between. The CDR3 totals 15 residues. CDR3 in amino acids: CASRPGYTLYNEQFF. CDR3 in DNA: TGTGCCAGCAGACCGGGTTATACGCTCTACAATGAGCAGTTCTTC.

V usage is TRBV20-1 and J usage is TRBJ1-1; D perhaps matches TRBD1 (5 bases). This CDR3 contains 13 residues. V was shortened by 3 bases and J by 1 base, with 9 bases between the two germline ends. The germline V gene encodes CDR1 DFQATT and CDR2 SNEGSKA (reference sequence). Here the CDR3 DNA reads TGCAGTGCTAGTAGGGGCCCGAACACTGAAGCTTTCTTT. Its protein is CSASRGPNTEAFF.

Many counts were recorded for this clonotype. The chain couples TRBV5-1 to TRBJ2-3; D call uncertain. Germline lookup yields CDR1 SGHRS and CDR2 YFSETQ. The CDR3 has 15 residues. Trimming stripped 2 bases from V and 1 base from J, with 11 bases between. CDR3 in amino acids: CASSFTGRGTDTQYF. The CDR3 region has the DNA TGCGCCAGCAGCTTTACCGGGCGTGGCACAGATACGCAGTATTTT.

The chain uses TRBV3-1 and TRBJ1-1, with D possibly being TRBD1 (5 bases). This CDR3 spans 13 amino acids. Trimming took 1 base from V and 8 from J, leaving 11 bases between them. Germline lookup yields CDR1 LGHDT and CDR2 YNNKEL (reference sequence). CDR3 region: CASSQGGSGEAFF. The DNA for the CDR3 is TGTGCCAGCAGCCAAGGGGGGTCCGGGGAAGCTTTCTTT. Combining the CDR3 with reference TRBV3-1 and TRBJ1-1 gives the whole variable domain DTAVSQTPKYLVTQMGNDKSIKCEQNLGHDTMYWYKQDSKKFLKIMFSYNNKELIINETVPNRFSPKSPDKAHLNLHINSLELGDSAVYFCASSQGGSGEAFFGQGTRLTVV.

The chain joins TRBV27 to TRBJ1-2; 7 positions match TRBD1. Germline CDR1 is MNHEY and CDR2 is SMNVEV (reference sequence). V lost 7 bases to trimming and J lost 5 bases; unmatched junction nucleotides: 13. There are 15 residues in the CDR3. The CDR3 protein is CASTGDREHIYGYTF. CDR3 coding DNA: TGTGCCAGCACCGGAGACAGGGAACACATTTATGGCTACACCTTC.

V usage is TRBV24-1 and J usage is TRBJ2-5; 7 bases fit TRBD1. The CDR3 totals 15 residues. Germline V gene lookup returns CDR1 KGHDR and CDR2 SFDVKD. V gave up 4 bases and J gave up 4 bases; unmatched junction bases: 8. DNA for the CDR3: TGTGCCACCAGTGAACCACAGGGGACGGGAGAGACCCAGTACTTC. Amino acids: CATSEPQGTGETQYF.

The J gene is TRBJ2-5, the V gene TRBV7-7; no clear D gene. The germline V gene has CDR1 SSHAT and CDR2 FNYEAQ (reference sequence). V lost 5 bases, J lost 4 bases, and 11 bases lay in between. CDR3 length: 13 residues. In nucleotides, the CDR3 is TGTGCCAGCAGCCAAGACCTTCCAGAGACCCAGTACTTC. This gives the protein CASSQDLPETQYF.

The table lists this clonotype with a few counts. The chain employs TRBV12-3 or TRBV12-4 and TRBJ2-5; no clear D. The V end lost 6 bases, the J end lost 5 bases, and 10 bases lay between the germline ends. CDR3 length equals 12 residues. The CDR3 protein is CASRYGRETQYF. The DNA for the CDR3 is TGTGCCAGCAGATATGGACGGGAGACCCAGTACTTC.

The rearrangement links TRBV14 to TRBJ2-6; D remains ambiguous. V gave up 3 bases and J gave up 0 bases, with 6 bases separating them. The CDR3 runs 15 residues. Germline V gene data show CDR1 as SGHDN and CDR2 as FVKESK. The CDR3 region is CASSHESSGANVLTF. In DNA, the CDR3 is TGTGCCAGCAGCCACGAGAGCTCTGGGGCCAACGTCCTGACTTTC. The whole variable domain, remainder taken from reference TRBV14 and TRBJ2-6, is EAGVTQFPSHSVIEKGQTVTLRCDPISGHDNLYWYRRVMGKEIKFLLHFVKESKQDESGMPNNRFLAERTGGTYSTLKVQPAELEDSGVYFCASSHESSGANVLTFGAGSRLTVL.

The chain couples TRBV20-1 to TRBJ1-5; no clear D gene. V was trimmed by 1 base and J by 4 bases, leaving 11 bases between them. The CDR3 loop spans 14 amino acids. Germline V gene lookup returns CDR1 DFQATT and CDR2 SNEGSKA (reference sequence). DNA for the CDR3: TGCAGTGCTAGAGGGGTTATTGGGAATCAGCCCCAGCATTTT. Translation gives CSARGVIGNQPQHF.

This clonotype was observed a few times. The chain recombines TRBV20-1 with TRBJ2-1; D is possibly TRBD2 (5 bases). The V gene lost 8 bases and the J gene lost 0 bases, with 20 bases spanning the gap. CDR1 and CDR2 (germline): DFQATT, SNEGSKA (reference sequence). This CDR3 region has 16 residues. The CDR3 region is CSTRPLLESSYNEQFF. The CDR3, as DNA: TGCAGTACTCGTCCCCTACTAGAGAGCTCCTACAATGAGCAGTTCTTC.

V is TRBV9 and J is TRBJ2-1; D is uncertain. CDR1 and CDR2 (germline): SGDLS, YYNGEE. V was trimmed by 3 bases and J by 1 base, leaving 8 bases between them. The CDR3 extends over 14 amino acids. CDR3 protein: CASSAPHSYNEQFF. The CDR3 nucleotides are TGTGCCAGCAGCGCCCCCCATTCCTACAATGAGCAGTTCTTC. The full variable domain, its missing parts supplied by reference TRBV9 and TRBJ2-1, is DSGVTQTPKHLITATGQRVTLRCSPRSGDLSVYWYQQSLDQGLQFLIQYYNGEERAKGNILERFSAQQFPDLHSELNLSSLELGDSALYFCASSAPHSYNEQFFGPGTRLTVL.

The chain carries TRBV6-1 and TRBJ1-1; D is ambiguous. Germline V gene lookup returns CDR1 MNHNS and CDR2 SASEGT. The CDR3 runs to 15 residues. Deletions cut 6 bases from V and 0 bases from J, with 14 bases between. The CDR3 region is CASSAWEDLNTEAFF. DNA of the CDR3: TGTGCCAGCAGCGCCTGGGAGGACTTGAACACTGAAGCTTTCTTT.